This passage covers 7 T cell receptor beta chains from one sample sequenced in a study of cytomegalovirus exposure and HLA in healthy donors. PCR primers comprised 60 Vbeta and 13 Jbeta primers. Generated by immunoSEQ multiplex PCR, the TCRdb table keeps only in-frame clones and is missing some. The table includes tens of thousands of clones, around two thirds detected once. The sequenced sample was PBMCs. These receptors were obtained from a woman in her twenties or thirties in good health and CMV-seronegative.

This clone was seen once. The J gene is TRBJ2-5, the V gene TRBV7-2; perhaps TRBD2 as D (5 bases). Trimming removed 2 bases at V and 1 base at J, with 14 bases between. Germline CDR1 SGHTA, CDR2 FQGNSA. The CDR3 spans 16 residues. The CDR3 loop is CASSLLGGGLQETQYF. The CDR3 nucleotides are TGTGCCAGCAGCTTACTAGGTGGCGGACTCCAAGAGACCCAGTACTTC. Full variable domain (missing parts from reference TRBV7-2 and TRBJ2-5): GAGVSQSPSNKVTEKGKDVELRCDPISGHTALYWYRQSLGQGLEFLIYFQGNSAPDKSGLPSDRFSAERTGGSVSTLTIQRTQQEDSAVYLCASSLLGGGLQETQYFGPGTRLLVL.

The chain links TRBV5-1 to TRBJ1-1, with D uncertain. The V gene lost 2 bases and the J gene lost 1 base, with 12 bases spanning the gap. The CDR3 sequence is 15 residues long. CDR1 and CDR2 from the germline V gene are SGHRS and YFSETQ. The CDR3 DNA reads as TGCGCCAGCAGCTTTCTAGAATCTTGGAACACTGAAGCTTTCTTT. This sequence encodes CASSFLESWNTEAFF.

The rearrangement uses TRBV29-1 and TRBJ1-4; the D is unclear. Germline values: CDR1 SQVTM, CDR2 ANQGSEA. The CDR3 sequence is 13 residues long. V was pared by 7 bases and J by 8 bases, with 17 bases between. CDR3 sequence (DNA): TGCAGCGCCGTACGGGGAGGGCGCGAAAAACTGTTTTTT. Translating it yields CSAVRGGREKLFF.

This clone appeared a few times. This sequence joins TRBV5-6 and TRBJ2-3; maybe TRBD1 (5 bases). V lost 2 bases and J 4 bases, leaving 5 bases between the germline ends. Germline V gives CDR1 SGHDT, CDR2 YYEEEE. The CDR3 is 12 amino acids. This chain's CDR3 is CASSLGADTQYF. The CDR3 DNA sequence: TGTGCCAGCAGCTTAGGGGCAGATACGCAGTATTTT.

The J gene is TRBJ2-5, the V gene TRBV7-9; D might be TRBD2 (6 bases). This CDR3 is 12 amino acids long. V lost 1 base, J lost 7 bases, and 7 bases lay in between. Per germline, CDR1 SEHNR and CDR2 FQNEAQ (reference sequence). The CDR3 region is CASSLEEGTQYF. The CDR3 DNA sequence: TGTGCCAGCAGCTTAGAGGAGGGGACCCAGTACTTC.

This clone was seen only once. The genes are TRBV5-1 and TRBJ2-1; 10 bases are shared with TRBD2. Germline CDR1 SGHRS, CDR2 YFSETQ. The CDR3 has 16 amino acids. With 6 bases clipped from V and 3 bases from J, the junction kept 9 bases outside the gene matches. CDR3 coding DNA: TGCGCCAGCACCCCTCGAACTAGCGGGATCTACAATGAGCAGTTCTTC. Encoded protein: CASTPRTSGIYNEQFF.

This clone occurred a few times. The chain is built from TRBV5-1 and TRBJ2-6; no reliable D call. Trimming removed 5 bases from V and 0 bases from J, with 3 bases in between. The CDR3 is 13 residues long. CDR1 is SGHRS, CDR2 YFSETQ, per germline. The CDR3 region has the DNA TGCGCCAGCAGGAGCTCTGGGGCCAACGTCCTGACTTTC. It encodes CASRSSGANVLTF.